This TCR beta chain was recorded in a study of T cell responses to AZD1222 COVID-19 vaccine. Findings and caveats of the study: It should be noted that donors were predominantly white British and more often female, and clonal diversity was possibly underestimated. The span of vaccine-associated CD4 TCRs extended across spike, with dominance at 160-218 and 743-854. Without day 14 samples, only post-peak T cell repertoires were studied. Only a handful of AZD1222 recipients, more than 5 in all, had baseline seropositivity.

TCRdb's table, derived via immunoSEQ multiplex PCR, lists solely in-frame clones and lacks some. The sample holds 150,000 to 170,000 clones, about 85% seen once. As regards this clone: Its matching antigen is unknown.

The CDR3 has 16 residues. Deletions cut 4 bases from V and 2 bases from J, with 16 bases between. Germline V CDR1 and CDR2: SNHLY, FYNNEI. This clonotype was obtained from an adult in good health. Sequencing was performed on peripheral blood, taken on day 0 of AZD1222 vaccination. V usage is TRBV2 and J usage is TRBJ2-3, with D possibly matching TRBD2 (7 bases). The CDR3 nucleotides read TGTGCCAGCAGTGGGCCCCGTCGGGGGGCCACAGATACGCAGTATTTT. It is translated as CASSGPRRGATDTQYF.